Listed below are T cell receptor beta chains from one sample, sequenced in a study of shared clonotypes between healthy human individuals. Assay: immunoSEQ multiplex PCR; the TCRdb copy retains only in-frame clones and omits some. The sample holds 780,000 or so clones, roughly two thirds seen once. Sample: memory CD4+ T cells sorted from blood. These receptors were collected from a woman aged 30 to 39 in good health. Each CDR3 is given with its conserved first and last residue. The order of the fields is V gene, J gene, CDR3 protein.

V: TRBV5-1
J: TRBJ1-2
CDR3: CASSLSPGANYGYTF

V: TRBV19
J: TRBJ2-1
CDR3: CASSTQKTATYNEQFF

V: TRBV6-1
J: TRBJ2-7
CDR3: CASSEGLTYEQYF

V: TRBV15
J: TRBJ2-7
CDR3: CATSRAGTPNSYEQYF

V: TRBV7-2
J: TRBJ2-2
CDR3: CASSPEGLAGDRTGELFF

V: TRBV5-6
J: TRBJ1-1
CDR3: CASSFSGSNTEAFF

V: TRBV28
J: TRBJ1-1
CDR3: CASSSYNRAHEAFF

V: TRBV18
J: TRBJ1-1
CDR3: CASSPPSGNTEAFF

V: TRBV6-1
J: TRBJ2-7
CDR3: CASSAQGYEQYF

V: TRBV27
J: TRBJ1-5
CDR3: CASSTPPSPQHF

V: TRBV18
J: TRBJ1-4
CDR3: CASSRDSGEKLFF

V: TRBV7-8
J: TRBJ1-5
CDR3: CASSLDEQGWDQPQHF

V: TRBV4-2
J: TRBJ2-7
CDR3: CASSQDTGSGSLRSYEQYF

V: TRBV7-9
J: TRBJ2-7
CDR3: CASTPPGLSYEQYF

V: TRBV5-1
J: TRBJ1-4
CDR3: CASREGQGFEKLFF

V: TRBV7-6
J: TRBJ2-3
CDR3: CASSLLFGQRTDTQYF

V: TRBV11-3
J: TRBJ2-1
CDR3: CANSLGSSGAVNYNEQFF

V: TRBV27
J: TRBJ1-1
CDR3: CASSRTLNTEAFF

V: TRBV18
J: TRBJ2-2
CDR3: CASSPVRDHTGELFF

V: TRBV5-1
J: TRBJ1-1
CDR3: CASSFKQGLLSDTEAFF

V: TRBV5-1
J: TRBJ2-2
CDR3: CASSSRGATGELFF

V: TRBV5-5
J: TRBJ2-3
CDR3: CASSLPDTQYF

V: TRBV4-2
J: TRBJ2-1
CDR3: CASSQASGEIYNEQFF

V: TRBV28
J: TRBJ2-1
CDR3: CASSLRFEQFF

V: TRBV10-2
J: TRBJ1-5
CDR3: CASSSQGRNQPQHF

V: TRBV7-9
J: TRBJ2-3
CDR3: CASSFYSGRADTQYF

V: TRBV6-5
J: TRBJ1-2
CDR3: CASSPRAGYGYTF

V: TRBV28
J: TRBJ1-2
CDR3: CASSPLWRFNGYTF

V: TRBV2
J: TRBJ2-7
CDR3: CASTRLTAAPYEQYF

V: TRBV28
J: TRBJ1-5
CDR3: CASRPPGQGNQPQHF

V: TRBV2
J: TRBJ2-4
CDR3: CASTESLVNIQYF

V: TRBV6-1
J: TRBJ1-2
CDR3: CASFSGGQFNYGYTF

V: TRBV6-1
J: TRBJ2-7
CDR3: CASSEVDGPGIYEQYF

V: TRBV18
J: TRBJ2-3
CDR3: CASSTGTSTDTQYF

V: TRBV6-5
J: TRBJ2-1
CDR3: CASRRASDPEQFF

V: TRBV28
J: TRBJ1-5
CDR3: CASSLHRTGYNQPQHF

V: TRBV14
J: TRBJ1-2
CDR3: CASSQGQGPYGYTF

V: TRBV21-1
J: TRBJ1-3
CDR3: CASSTHRSGNTIYF

V: TRBV5-1
J: TRBJ2-7
CDR3: CASSLRGTGSGEQYF

V: TRBV19
J: TRBJ2-3
CDR3: CASSAQGGTQYF

V: TRBV19
J: TRBJ1-5
CDR3: CASSIVPARQLRQPQHF